This TCR beta chain was observed in a study of shared clonotypes between healthy human individuals (dated by TCRdb to 2018 to 2020). For the wider study: A couple of women and a few men aged 18 to 49 years were included in the cohort. For each donor, CD4 naive and CD4 memory were each run on three plates, CD8 naive on two plates, and CD8 memory on one plate. The study deeply sequenced blood TCR repertoires of about 5 healthy adults to estimate repertoire size and the extent of clonotype sharing between individuals. To increase sequencing depth and limit assay-specific biases, different laboratories used diverse techniques to prepare libraries and sequence TCR repertoires. Each donor's leukapheresis produced roughly between roughly 0.9 and 9 billion PBMCs. Summary of the overall study and its limitations: Even with the large sequencing depth, rarefaction of the sorted-subset datasets indicated that sequencing was incomplete. About 4.5% of naive CD4, 3.5% of naive CD8, approximately 2% of memory CD4, and approximately 0.4% of memory CD8 clonotypes were shared across several donors. Naive subsets generally had larger estimated clonotype richness than memory subsets did. Higher generation probabilities were observed for clonotypes shared by all four sorted-subset donors than for non-shared clonotypes. Sampling was restricted to blood, and TCR repertoires in tissues likely differ from the TCR repertoires found in blood. Pairwise subsampling led to the expectation that sequencing depth would affect the degree of clonotype sharing among donors. The genetic and exposure-history diversity represented was limited by the small number of donors.

Using the deep immunoSEQ assay, TCR CDR3 regions were amplified from genomic DNA by multiplex PCR. Extracted genomic DNA from each cell subset was spread evenly across all wells of several immunoSEQ 96-well plates, with each plate serving as a replicate. Each replicate PCR for sorted subsets received about 200 ng genomic DNA, equal to about 30,000 T cell genomes. Purified libraries were measured with a Qubit 3.0 fluorometer, size-checked on a Bioanalyzer 2100, and measured again with the KAPA Library Quantification kit. Every immunoSEQ 96-well plate was sequenced on a separate single-read 150-cycle Illumina NextSeq 550 flow cell. Turning to the authors' computational methods: Because only junctional sequences without quality scores were contained in the immunoSEQ output, filtering matching that applied to full-length reads could not be performed. Sequences were annotated with PyIR, a Python wrapper for IgBLAST v1.9, and V/J genes and CDR3 were assigned using IMGT germline references. Reads were removed for weak V/J assignments (E-value above 1e-6), missing CDR3, stop codons, out-of-frame junctions, or ambiguous translated residues. V3J clonotypes were defined as sequences sharing the same inferred V gene, J gene, and CDR3 amino acid sequence. Percentage overlap between repertoires was calculated by dividing the number of shared unique clonotypes by the size of the smaller repertoire. RTK rarefaction, the Chao1 estimator, and Recon v2.1 estimates of unobserved clonotypes were used to assess repertoire richness. Generation probabilities for all TCRbeta clonotypes obtained by the gDNA method from a handful of donors were computed using OLGA. TCRdb limited this immuneACCESS table to in-frame rearrangements with V and J called. A share of clones is missing; checked studies link under half to unresolved V genes, and the rest is unexplained. V, J and clone size derive from that table, while D and trimming were established from the DNA sequence. This sample comprises about 1.1 million clones, around 77% of them detected only once. 0.89% of the sample goes to the ten largest clones.

V is shortened by 5 bases, J by 12 bases, and the region joining them spans 23 bases. CDR1 is given as SGHTA and CDR2 as FQGTGA, both from the germline V gene. The CDR3 contains 15 residues, cysteine and phenylalanine counted. Only the CDR3 portion is preserved as DNA: 45 bases, with reading frame beginning at the first base. The donors were healthy, HIV-negative adults who had no recently reported acute infections or vaccinations. Every donor was a Caucasian adult residing in Nashville, Tennessee, USA. CD4+ T cells were enriched by magnetic negative selection, after which naive cells were positively selected on CD45RA and the negative fraction was taken as the memory subset. Blood was collected by leukapheresis, and PBMCs were isolated by Ficoll-Histopaque density gradient centrifugation and then cryopreserved in liquid nitrogen vapor phase. Analytical flow cytometry was used to check the purity and quantity of every magnetically sorted T cell population. From each sorted fraction, genomic DNA was isolated and quantified by UV absorbance on a Nanodrop 2000c.

Comments on this clone: The antigen this receptor binds is unknown. Base qualities are not recorded, but no much larger clone differs from it by a single base.

The sample taken for sequencing was memory CD4+ T cells from PBMCs. According to the study, the label for this sample's cell subset or site signals: CD45RA-negative fraction. This clonotype was sampled from a man aged 18 to 35 in good health. Some clones in this sample may be carry-over from other donors' samples. The chain is made from TRBV7-3 and TRBJ2-1; a tentative D call is TRBD2 (6 bases match). The CDR3 region has the sequence CASSPERAGSIGQFF. In nucleotide form, the sequence is TGTGCCAGCAGCCCAGAGCGGGCGGGAAGTATAGGGCAGTTCTTC.